This TCR beta chain was sequenced for a study of technical replicates of blood from a few donors. V was pared by 3 bases and J by 3 bases, with 17 bases of the junction left unmatched. The CDR3 has 20 residues. Germline CDR1 reads MDHEN; CDR2 reads SYDVKM. The table came from immunoSEQ multiplex PCR; TCRdb's copy has only in-frame clones and leaves some out. The table includes about 79,000 clones, roughly 92% detected once. This clonotype originated in a human donor in good health. The sequenced material came from T cells isolated from PBMCs. The chain links TRBV28 to TRBJ2-7, with 13 bases lining up with TRBD2. For the CDR3, the DNA is TGTGCCAGCAGTTTCGCGCCAACCGGGACTAGCGGGATCAGCCGCTACGAGCAGTACTTC. Residues: CASSFAPTGTSGISRYEQYF. The full variable domain, with the rest looked up from reference TRBV28 and TRBJ2-7, is DVKVTQSSRYLVKRTGEKVFLECVQDMDHENMFWYRQDPGLGLRLIYFSYDVKMKEKGDIPEGYSVSREKKERFSLILESASTNQTSMYLCASSFAPTGTSGISRYEQYFGPGTRLTVT.